The 5 T cell receptor beta chains below were found in one sample sequenced in a study of blood T cells in healthy people across ages. A J-beta primer mix and a sample-barcoded 5' primer were used in a second PCR of about 7 to 12 cycles. TCRdb reprocessed the 5' RACE reads with MiXCR, giving one entry per CDR3 protein. The sample carries fewer than 750,000 distinct CDR3 sequences, under 65% recorded once. The sample taken for sequencing was blood. The receptors shown here come from a woman of 80 years or more in good health.

This chain links TRBV2 with TRBJ2-1; a possible D gene is TRBD2 (6 bases). This CDR3 has 14 amino acids. V lost 8 bases and J lost 0, with 11 bases in between. Germline assignment: CDR1 SNHLY and CDR2 FYNNEI. The CDR3 region has the DNA TGTGCCAGCCGCGGGGCAGACTCCTACAATGAGCAGTTCTTC. Protein sequence: CASRGADSYNEQFF.

The gene calls are TRBV10-3 and TRBJ2-5; 15 bases are shared with TRBD2. The ends lost 3 bases at V and 9 bases at J; junction bases unmatched: 5. The germline V gene has CDR1 ENHRY and CDR2 SYGVKD. The length of the CDR3 is 15 residues. The CDR3 bases are TGTGCCATCAGTGAAGCCGGGACTAGCGGGGGGTCCCAGTACTTC. It translates to CAISEAGTSGGSQYF.

J is TRBJ1-1 and V is TRBV20-1, with D uncertain. With 5 bases removed from V and 4 bases from J, the gap between germline ends came to 5 bases. Looked up from germline, CDR1 is DFQATT and CDR2 is SNEGSKA (reference sequence). The CDR3 extends over 10 amino acids. The CDR3: CSASFTEAFF. CDR3 bases: TGCAGTGCTTCCTTCACTGAAGCTTTCTTT.

This clonotype was counted ten times or more. This chain links TRBV4-2 with TRBJ1-1; tentative D call: TRBD1 (6 bases). The germline V gene encodes CDR1 LGHNA and CDR2 YNFKEQ. This CDR3 spans 18 amino acids. The V gene lost 0 bases and the J gene lost 1 base, with 18 bases spanning the gap. CDR3 nucleotides: TGTGCCAGCAGCCAAGAAGGGACCAGGGGAGTGGGGAACACTGAAGCTTTCTTT. This sequence encodes CASSQEGTRGVGNTEAFF.

To note about this clonotype: This sequence may be a read error, since a much larger clone differs from it by one base. V usage is TRBV27 and J usage is TRBJ2-4, with unresolved D. The germline V gene encodes CDR1 MNHEY and CDR2 SMNVEV (reference sequence). This CDR3 is built from 14 residues. CDR3: CARSRAFAKIIQYF. For the CDR3, the DNA is TGTGCCAGGAGCCGGGCCTTCGCCAAAATCATTCAGTACTTC.